What follows are 2 T cell receptor beta chains derived from one specimen sequenced in a study of T cells in Graves' hyperthyroidism and ophthalmopathy (dated by TCRdb to between 2018 and 2020). The library was prepared using multiplex PCR. The sequencing machine was an Illumina HiSeq 2000. Amplification of TCR beta CDR3 regions was carried out from RNA transcripts. A first-round RT-PCR of the TCR CDR3 used the HTBI primer set with the Qiagen OneStep RT-PCR kit. TCRdb reworked the public reads: Q25 trimming with fastp, MiXCR clone assembly, productive beta chains retained. Each CDR3 protein gets just one entry, which takes the most common genes and DNA from the rows behind it. The table for this sample lists over 500,000 distinct CDR3 sequences; around 50% of them were counted only once. The ten largest clones take up about two fifths of the sample. Sequences were obtained from peripheral blood or thyroid tissue (not recorded which). The origin of the receptors is an adult woman with Graves' disease, either hyperthyroidism or ophthalmopathy (not recorded which).

Of note for this clonotype: The junction and the germline gene differ at one end; a read error may be behind it. The chain employs TRBV6-5 and TRBJ2-7; 9 bases are shared with TRBD1. CDR3 length equals 14 residues. The V gene's germline CDR1 is MNHEY and CDR2 SVGAGI. CDR3 region: CAISWTGVYYEQYF. For the CDR3, the DNA is TGTGCCATCAGTTGGACAGGGGTTTACTACGAGCAGTACTTC.

This sequence joins TRBV9 and TRBJ1-4; TRBD1 might be the D (6 bases). Trimming took 4 bases from V and 6 from J, leaving 22 bases between them. The CDR3 extends over 17 amino acids. The germline V gene encodes CDR1 SGDLS and CDR2 YYNGEE. The CDR3 spells CASSQGQTGARDEKLFF. As DNA, the CDR3 is TGTGCCAGCAGCCAGGGACAAACCGGGGCGAGGGATGAAAAACTGTTTTTT.